This T cell receptor beta chain was profiled in a study of blood T cells in healthy people across ages. Ten milliliters of peripheral blood were drawn from each donor into EDTA-treated tubes. Then a second PCR, running roughly 6 to 11 cycles, was carried out with a sample-barcoded 5' primer and a J-beta primer mix. Individual samples furnished no less than 3 million CDR3-containing paired-end reads apiece. One entry per CDR3 protein results from TCRdb running MiXCR on the 5' RACE reads. The profile shows about 1.8 million distinct CDR3 sequences, 49% of them singletons. V shed 0 bases and J 4 bases; nucleotides not matched to a gene: 7. The germline V gene has CDR1 LGHNA and CDR2 YSLEER. This CDR3 spans 17 amino acids.

Source material: blood. V and J are TRBV4-3 and TRBJ2-1; 9 bases are shared with TRBD2. The sequence was obtained from a woman aged 40-49 years in good health. This CDR3 is CASSQEMRGGEYNEQFF. The CDR3 bases are TGCGCCAGCAGCCAAGAAATGCGGGGGGGCGAATACAATGAGCAGTTCTTC.